A selection of T cell receptor beta chains follows, all from one sample in a study of T cell responses to AZD1222 COVID-19 vaccine. Repertoires were generated with immunoSEQ multiplex PCR, while TCRdb's copy carries only in-frame clones and drops some. The sample holds roughly 170,000 clones, about nine tenths seen once. Sequences were derived from peripheral blood, sampled on day 0 of AZD1222 vaccination. These receptors all stem from an adult in good health. Both conserved end residues are part of each CDR3. D genes are given only for firm matches. Clone size is shown for a subset of rows, as once, few, many or a class of expanded clone.

V,J,size,D,CDR3,DNA
TRBV6-5,TRBJ2-2,.,TRBD2,CAGREANTGELFF,TGTGCCGGTCGGGAGGCCAACACCGGGGAGCTGTTTTTT
TRBV27,TRBJ1-1,.,.,CASSFTQGTEAFF,TGTGCCAGCAGTTTCACACAGGGTACTGAAGCTTTCTTT
TRBV6-2/TRBV6-3,TRBJ2-2,once,.,CASSYSAASPNTGELFF,TGTGCCAGCAGTTACTCGGCGGCCAGCCCGAACACCGGGGAGCTGTTTTTT
TRBV30,TRBJ2-2,.,.,CAWSLEGQGRTGELFF,TGTGCCTGGAGCCTAGAGGGGCAGGGTCGGACCGGGGAGCTGTTTTTT
TRBV27,TRBJ2-3,few,.,CASSYERGTQYF,TGTGCCAGCAGTTACGAGAGGGGTACGCAGTATTTT
TRBV5-6,TRBJ1-2,few,.,CASREWGVNYGYTF,TGTGCCAGCCGGGAGTGGGGAGTCAACTATGGCTACACCTTC
TRBV4-1,TRBJ2-1,.,.,CASSQVLGEQFF,TGCGCCAGCAGCCAAGTCCTGGGTGAGCAGTTCTTC
TRBV7-9,TRBJ1-5,.,TRBD1,CASSSGQGRNQPQHF,TGTGCCAGCAGCAGCGGACAGGGGAGAAATCAGCCCCAGCATTTT
TRBV5-1,TRBJ2-3,.,.,CASSFDPIRADTQYF,TGCGCCAGCAGCTTCGACCCCATTCGGGCAGATACGCAGTATTTT
TRBV30,TRBJ2-4,.,.,CAWSPDRGSKNIQYF,TGTGCCTGGAGCCCCGACCGGGGGTCCAAAAACATTCAGTACTTC
TRBV5-6,TRBJ2-1,.,TRBD2,CASSSAGLAADYNEQFF,TGTGCCAGCAGCTCGGCGGGGCTAGCGGCCGACTACAATGAGCAGTTCTTC
TRBV30,TRBJ1-3,once,.,CAWRAGNGNTIYF,TGTGCCTGGAGGGCCGGGAATGGAAACACCATATATTTT
TRBV28,TRBJ2-3,.,TRBD2,CASSFGLADTQYF,TGTGCCAGCAGTTTCGGACTAGCGGATACGCAGTATTTT
TRBV5-1,TRBJ2-5,once,.,CASSTGTGETQYF,TGCGCCAGCAGCACCGGGACCGGTGAGACCCAGTACTTC
TRBV5-1,TRBJ1-1,.,TRBD1,CASSPDRVSTEAFF,TGCGCCAGCAGCCCGGACAGGGTGAGCACTGAAGCTTTCTTT
TRBV5-1,TRBJ1-1,.,TRBD1,CATSPGQGASEAFF,TGCGCCACCTCCCCGGGACAGGGGGCTTCTGAAGCTTTCTTT
TRBV12-3/TRBV12-4,TRBJ2-3,.,.,CASSPYTDTQYF,TGTGCCAGCAGTCCGTACACAGATACGCAGTATTTT
TRBV30,TRBJ1-1,.,TRBD1,CAWRFNRGNTEAFF,TGTGCCTGGAGGTTCAACAGGGGAAACACTGAAGCTTTCTTT
TRBV5-1,TRBJ2-3,.,.,CASSLRELAGTRGDTQYF,TGCGCCAGCAGCTTAAGAGAACTGGCCGGGACCCGGGGGGATACGCAGTATTTT
TRBV11-2,TRBJ2-7,few,TRBD2,CASSLRGTELYEQYF,TGTGCCAGCAGCTTGCGGGGGACCGAACTCTACGAGCAGTACTTC
TRBV25-1,TRBJ1-4,.,.,CATGTAYEKLFF,TGTGCCACCGGGACGGCCTATGAAAAACTGTTTTTT